This TCR beta chain was identified in a study of blood T cells in healthy people across ages. Concerning this clonotype: Its antigen remains unknown.

Next came a second PCR, run for roughly 6 to 11 cycles, which used a sample-barcoded 5' primer along with a J-beta primer mix. TCRdb ran MiXCR on the 5' RACE reads and lists one entry per CDR3 protein. The profile shows about 1.7 million distinct CDR3 sequences, under 30% of them singletons. Study results and limitations: The fall in TCR beta diversity per million T cells was roughly linear with age.

Per-sample yields of isolated PBMCs were at least 6 million. Trimming took off 0 bases at V and 9 bases at J, with 15 bases between the two ends. The V gene's germline CDR1 is MNHEY and CDR2 SVGAGI. This CDR3 spans 15 amino acids. The sequencing sample was made of blood. The clonotype originates from a woman aged 25 to 39 in good health. The chain carries TRBV6-5 and TRBJ1-5; D uncertain. The CDR3 loop reads CASSYSGRNIVPQHF. As DNA, the CDR3 is TGTGCCAGCAGTTACTCTGGCCGGAATATTGTGCCCCAGCATTTT.